These 15 T cell receptor beta chains were all obtained from the same sample, sequenced in a study of beta chain features in type 1 diabetes (dated by TCRdb to the late 2010s). Overall results and qualifications from the work: A moderate but significant shortening of TCRB CDR3 length was observed in type 1 diabetes patients in all four CD4+ subsets.

These TCRs are of unknown antigen specificity. Libraries were built with the immunoSEQ multiplex PCR assay. The High Capacity cDNA Reverse Transcription Kit was used to reverse transcribe all of the isolated RNA, meaning that expressed TCRB transcripts were what got sequenced. TCRdb limited this immuneACCESS table to in-frame rearrangements with V and J called. A share of clones is missing; checked studies link under half to unresolved V genes, and the rest is unexplained. This sample holds hundreds of thousands of clones; around an eighth were observed only once. The ten largest clones represent approximately 0.021% of the sample. Material: naive CD4+ T cells from blood. According to the study, the label for this sample's cell subset or site signals: true naive CD4+ T cells. These receptors all come from a man younger than 35 with type 1 diabetes.

This clone was counted between two and nine times. Other DNA sequences in this specimen translate into the identical CDR3. This rearrangement joins TRBV30 to TRBJ2-5; 9 bases map to TRBD1. Trimming removed 2 bases from V and 5 bases from J; junction bases left unmatched: 3. Germline V gene lookup returns CDR1 GTSNPN and CDR2 SVGIG (reference sequence). The CDR3 extends over 13 amino acids. CDR3 residues: CAWSTGGRETQYF. In DNA form, the CDR3 reads TGTGCCTGGAGTACAGGGGGCCGGGAGACCCAGTACTTC.

This clone was detected only a few times. Additional DNA sequences in this sample encode the identical CDR3. The chain links TRBV2 to TRBJ2-7, with TRBD1 matching 8 bases. V shed 6 bases, J shed 0 bases, and the junction held 4 bases outside the gene matches. CDR1 and CDR2 from the germline V gene are SNHLY and FYNNEI. This CDR3 comprises 14 residues. DNA of the CDR3: TGTGCCAGCAGGGGACAGGTTAGCTCCTACGAGCAGTACTTC. It translates to CASRGQVSSYEQYF. The entire variable domain, with the rest obtained from reference TRBV2 and TRBJ2-7, is as follows: EPEVTQTPSHQVTQMGQEVILRCVPISNHLYFYWYRQILGQKVEFLVSFYNNEISEKSEIFDDQFSVERPDGSNFTLKIRSTKLEDSAMYFCASRGQVSSYEQYFGPGTRLTVT.

Only a few counts were recorded for this clone. The rearrangement uses TRBV29-1 and TRBJ1-3; D perhaps matches TRBD1 (5 bases). Germline V gene data show CDR1 as SQVTM and CDR2 as ANQGSEA. The CDR3 length is 14 residues. V gave up 6 bases and J gave up 1 base, with 13 bases separating them. The CDR3 bases are TGCAGCGTAAACCAGGGTATATCTGGAAACACCATATATTTT. Encoded protein: CSVNQGISGNTIYF.

This clone occurred a few times. This chain joins TRBV28 and TRBJ2-1; 9 bases agree with TRBD1. The CDR3 consists of 16 residues. Losses at the gene ends were 6 bases for V and 6 bases for J; bases not matched to a gene: 12. CDR1 is MDHEN and CDR2 is SYDVKM in the germline V gene. CDR3 sequence: CASRPRGTGSPNEQFF. The CDR3 DNA is TGTGCCAGCAGGCCTCGGGGGACAGGGAGCCCCAATGAGCAGTTCTTC.

The chain has TRBV7-6 and TRBJ2-2, with D maybe TRBD2 (6 bases). Germline CDR1 is SGHVS and CDR2 is FNYEAQ. This CDR3 region has 15 residues. Trimming took off 0 bases at V and 4 bases at J, with 9 bases between the two ends. The CDR3 coding sequence is TGTGCCAGCAGCTTAGCCCGGGGGACCACCGGGGAGCTGTTTTTT. This gives the protein CASSLARGTTGELFF.

This clone was counted a few times. The chain links TRBV5-6 to TRBJ1-2; no firm D call. Trimming took off 4 bases at V and 6 bases at J, with 10 bases between the two ends. Germline CDR1 SGHDT, CDR2 YYEEEE. The CDR3 sequence is 12 residues long. The CDR3 nucleotides are TGTGCCAGCAGCCTTACGTACGATGGCTACACCTTC. Its protein product is CASSLTYDGYTF.

The chain carries TRBV30 and TRBJ1-1; D is unclear. CDR1 and CDR2 from the germline V gene are GTSNPN and SVGIG (reference sequence). This CDR3 is 13 amino acids long. Between the trimmed V and J ends, which lost 3 bases and 0 bases, there was a span of 8 bases. In DNA form, the CDR3 reads TGTGCCTGGAGAAGACTGATGAACACTGAAGCTTTCTTT. Residues: CAWRRLMNTEAFF.

A note on this clone: At the DNA level, this CDR3 is encoded by other sequences in the same sample as well. The chain joins TRBV29-1 to TRBJ1-1; D gene ambiguous. The CDR3 is 13 residues long. V lost 5 bases, J lost 0 bases, and 10 bases lay in between. In germline, CDR1 is SQVTM, CDR2 ANQGSEA. CDR3 nucleotide sequence: TGCAGCGTTTCCCCGAGACTGAACACTGAAGCTTTCTTT. This codes for CSVSPRLNTEAFF.

The rearrangement links TRBV2 to TRBJ1-1; unclear D gene. Trimming took off 4 bases at V and 8 bases at J, with 8 bases between the two ends. Per the germline V gene, CDR1 is SNHLY and CDR2 is FYNNEI. This CDR3 comprises 11 residues. The CDR3 reads CASSATLEAFF. CDR3 DNA sequence: TGTGCCAGCAGTGCTACATTAGAAGCTTTCTTT.

The chain employs TRBV7-2 and TRBJ2-5; 12 bases line up with TRBD2. Germline trimming cut 0 bases from V and 4 bases from J; bases unmatched to any gene: 18. CDR1 and CDR2 from the germline V gene are SGHTA and FQGNSA. The CDR3 is 21 amino acids. The CDR3 sequence: CASSLAKQASGGARLAETQYF. The CDR3 nucleotides read TGTGCCAGCAGCTTAGCGAAGCAAGCTAGCGGGGGGGCCCGGTTGGCAGAGACCCAGTACTTC.

This clone has more than one count but fewer than ten. The chain is built from TRBV18 and TRBJ1-5; a possible D gene is TRBD1 (6 bases). The CDR3 extends over 15 amino acids. V lost 4 bases and J 3 bases, leaving 13 bases between the germline ends. CDR1 KGHSH and CDR2 LQKENI come from the germline V gene. The CDR3 region has the DNA TGTGCCAGCTCACGCGGACAGCCGAACAATCAGCCCCAGCATTTT. This encodes CASSRGQPNNQPQHF.

This clone was counted a few times. The chain employs TRBV6-1 and TRBJ2-4; 9 bases align to TRBD1. After removal of 7 bases from V and 8 bases from J, the junction contained 6 bases not matched to a gene. The CDR3 runs to 13 residues. The germline gives CDR1 MNHNS, CDR2 SASEGT. CDR3 amino acids: CASTRDRVDIQYF. The CDR3 coding sequence is TGTGCCAGCACCCGGGACAGGGTTGACATTCAGTACTTC.

The chain joins TRBV6-5 to TRBJ2-3; tentatively, D is TRBD1 (5 bases). Germline V gene lookup returns CDR1 MNHEY and CDR2 SVGAGI. The CDR3 runs to 15 residues. V was shortened by 7 bases and J by 0 bases, with 14 bases between the two germline ends. The CDR3 is CASNIQGLSTDTQYF. DNA for the CDR3: TGTGCCAGCAATATTCAGGGCCTCAGCACAGATACGCAGTATTTT.

The chain employs TRBV19 and TRBJ2-5; TRBD2 agrees at 8 bases. Germline CDR1 LNHDA, CDR2 SQIVND (reference sequence). CDR3 length: 15 residues. V dropped 6 bases and J dropped 5; count of bases not matched to a gene: 11. The CDR3 loop reads CASSQARTSLETQYF. The CDR3 coding sequence is TGTGCCAGTAGCCAAGCCCGGACTAGCTTGGAGACCCAGTACTTC.

The chain employs TRBV7-6 and TRBJ1-1; D gene ambiguous. The CDR3 runs 14 residues. V was pared by 4 bases and J by 3 bases, with 12 bases between. Germline CDR1 SGHVS, CDR2 FNYEAQ. Here the CDR3 reads CASSSLPRDTEAFF. In DNA form, the CDR3 reads TGTGCCAGCAGCTCCCTCCCCCGGGACACTGAAGCTTTCTTT.